The 21 T cell receptor beta chains given below trace back to one sample, sequenced in a study of OX40 agonist ivuxolimab in advanced cancers. Profiling relied on immunoSEQ multiplex PCR, and the TCRdb table lists in-frame clones only, not all of them. The sample includes tens of thousands of clones, roughly 89% of them seen just once. Sequenced material: CD4+ or CD8+ T cells sorted from blood, taken in a trial of the OX40 agonist ivuxolimab. These receptors originate from an adult with an advanced solid tumor such as melanoma, head and neck, liver or kidney cancer.

A few counts support this clone. The same CDR3 can be traced to other DNA sequences in this sample. V usage is TRBV27 and J usage is TRBJ1-1; D call uncertain. Germline CDR1 MNHEY, CDR2 SMNVEV (reference sequence). V lost 3 bases, J lost 2 bases, and 7 bases lay in between. The CDR3 spans 13 residues. As DNA, the CDR3 is TGTGCCAGCAGTTTCTATACTAACACTGAAGCTTTCTTT. Its protein product is CASSFYTNTEAFF.

V is TRBV7-9 and J is TRBJ1-4, with D uncertain. There are 15 residues in the CDR3. The germline V and J ends were trimmed by 4 bases and 5 bases, with 14 bases remaining between them. Germline loops: CDR1 SEHNR, CDR2 FQNEAQ (reference sequence). The CDR3 coding sequence is TGTGCCAGCAGCTCCGGTGGCGCCCAAAATGAAAAACTGTTTTTT. Its translation: CASSSGGAQNEKLFF.

This clone appeared once. The genes are TRBV5-6 and TRBJ2-7; D is unresolved. The CDR3 has 14 amino acids. V was pared by 2 bases and J by 0 bases, with 9 bases between. Germline V gives CDR1 SGHDT, CDR2 YYEEEE. CDR3 sequence (DNA): TGTGCCAGCAGCTTAAGACGGAGCTCCTACGAGCAGTACGTC. Protein: CASSLRRSSYEQYV.

V and J are TRBV6-5 and TRBJ2-7, with 10 bases lining up with TRBD1. V trimming: 4 bases; J trimming: 3 bases; junction bases outside the gene matches: 3. Germline CDR1 reads MNHEY; CDR2 reads SVGAGI. The CDR3 is made up of 14 amino acids. This chain's CDR3 is CASSWGQGNYEQYF. For the CDR3, the DNA is TGTGCCAGCAGTTGGGGACAGGGGAACTACGAGCAGTACTTC.

The rearrangement links TRBV7-2 to TRBJ1-1, with D perhaps matching TRBD1 (5 bases). Trimming took 2 bases from V and 1 from J, leaving 14 bases between them. This CDR3 is built from 16 residues. CDR1 is SGHTA and CDR2 is FQGNSA in the germline V gene. The CDR3 is CASSLSFGAANTEAFF. Written as DNA, the CDR3 is TGTGCCAGCAGCTTATCGTTTGGGGCAGCGAACACTGAAGCTTTCTTT.

V is TRBV9 and J is TRBJ1-1; unclear D gene. V was clipped by 0 bases and J by 8 bases, with 11 bases between them. This CDR3 comprises 13 residues. CDR1 is SGDLS and CDR2 is YYNGEE in the germline V gene. CDR3 nucleotides: TGTGCCAGCAGCGTAGCTACGATGGGAGAAGCTTTCTTT. This encodes CASSVATMGEAFF.

The chain recombines TRBV2 with TRBJ2-2, with D hard to call. The germline CDR1 and CDR2 sequences are SNHLY and FYNNEI. The CDR3 spans 14 residues. Trimming took off 7 bases at V and 5 bases at J, with 14 bases between the two ends. The CDR3 nucleotides are TGTGCCAGCACTCCCCCTGGCGCTACCGGGGAGCTGTTTTTT. Translating gives CASTPPGATGELFF.

With respect to this clone: Other DNA sequences of this sample code for an identical CDR3. This chain links TRBV29-1 with TRBJ2-7, with TRBD2 matching 14 bases. Looked up from germline, CDR1 is SQVTM and CDR2 is ANQGSEA. This CDR3 has 13 residues. Trimming took 6 bases from V and 5 from J; bases not matched to a gene: 3. The CDR3 sequence: CSVRLAGGHEQYF. CDR3 in DNA: TGCAGCGTAAGACTAGCGGGAGGGCACGAGCAGTACTTC.

The chain recombines TRBV10-3 with TRBJ1-2; a weak D match, TRBD1 (5 bases). Germline CDR1 is ENHRY and CDR2 is SYGVKD. CDR3 size: 15 residues. Trimming removed 0 bases from V and 6 bases from J, with 14 bases in between. DNA of the CDR3: TGTGCCATCAGTGAGTCCACCTGGGGGGTTAATGGCTACACCTTC. Its translation: CAISESTWGVNGYTF.

The chain joins TRBV19 to TRBJ1-1; TRBD1 might be the D (5 bases). This CDR3 is 12 amino acids long. CDR1 is LNHDA, CDR2 SQIVND, per germline (reference sequence). Deletions cut 8 bases from V and 4 bases from J, with 11 bases between. CDR3 DNA sequence: TGTGCCAGTGGATGGGGGGTCACTGAAGCTTTCTTT. Translation: CASGWGVTEAFF.

The chain joins TRBV10-3 to TRBJ2-1, with D perhaps being TRBD1 or TRBD2 (5 bases each). CDR1 is ENHRY and CDR2 is SYGVKD in the germline V gene. The CDR3 extends over 14 amino acids. The V end lost 6 bases, the J end lost 3 bases, and 12 bases lay between the germline ends. As DNA, the CDR3 is TGTGCCATCAGGGGGACGGATTACTACAATGAGCAGTTCTTC. Translation gives CAIRGTDYYNEQFF.

The V and J genes are TRBV2 and TRBJ2-5; D not resolved. Trimming stripped 1 base from V and 5 bases from J, with 14 bases between. The CDR3 has 15 residues. In germline, CDR1 is SNHLY, CDR2 FYNNEI. The CDR3 nucleotides read TGTGCCAGCAGTGAAGGGGTCTCCAGCCAGGAGACCCAGTACTTC. As protein: CASSEGVSSQETQYF.

This rearrangement joins TRBV28 to TRBJ1-6, with 7 bases fitting TRBD1. Germline V CDR1 and CDR2: MDHEN, SYDVKM. Trimming cost V 2 bases and J 10 bases; bases outside gene matches: 5. The CDR3 covers 14 residues. The CDR3 spells CASSLDRDNSPLHF. DNA for the CDR3: TGTGCCAGCAGTTTAGACAGGGACAACTCACCCCTCCACTTT. The entire variable domain, with the rest obtained from reference TRBV28 and TRBJ1-6, is as follows: DVKVTQSSRYLVKRTGEKVFLECVQDMDHENMFWYRQDPGLGLRLIYFSYDVKMKEKGDIPEGYSVSREKKERFSLILESASTNQTSMYLCASSLDRDNSPLHFGNGTRLTVT.

This chain connects TRBV11-2 to TRBJ2-1; 11 bases align to TRBD2. The CDR3 sequence is 16 residues long. The germline CDR1 and CDR2 sequences are SGHAT and FQNNGV. V was clipped by 3 bases and J by 2 bases; unmatched bases: 3. For the CDR3, the DNA is TGTGCCAGCAGCTTTACTAGCGGGGGAACCTACAATGAGCAGTTCTTC. It is translated as CASSFTSGGTYNEQFF.

V and J are TRBV7-3 and TRBJ2-5; possible D gene TRBD1, 6 bases. The length of the CDR3 is 14 residues. The germline V gene encodes CDR1 SGHTA and CDR2 FQGTGA. The V gene lost 2 bases and the J gene lost 5 bases, with 12 bases spanning the gap. This CDR3 reads CASSLSTGPETQYF. As DNA, the CDR3 is TGTGCCAGCAGCTTATCGACAGGCCCGGAGACCCAGTACTTC.

V gene TRBV6-5 combines with J gene TRBJ2-2; D may be TRBD1 (6 bases). This CDR3 comprises 15 residues. The ends were cut back, 3 bases at V and 0 bases at J, with 8 bases in the middle. In germline, CDR1 is MNHEY, CDR2 SVGAGI. The CDR3 coding sequence is TGTGCCAGCAGTTATAGACAGGCGAACACCGGGGAGCTGTTTTTT. Protein sequence: CASSYRQANTGELFF.

J is TRBJ2-5 and V is TRBV28; D not resolved. V lost 5 bases and J lost 4, with 5 bases in between. The CDR3 is 11 residues long. Per the germline V gene, CDR1 is MDHEN and CDR2 is SYDVKM. The CDR3 bases are TGTGCCAGCAGTGCTCGAGAGACCCAGTACTTC. Translation: CASSARETQYF.

The chain links TRBV27 to TRBJ2-3; tentative D call: TRBD2 (5 bases). V lost 3 bases and J 3 bases, leaving 10 bases between the germline ends. This CDR3 comprises 14 residues. Germline V gene data show CDR1 as MNHEY and CDR2 as SMNVEV (reference sequence). CDR3 nucleotides: TGTGCCAGCAGTTTCTCTCTAGCTACAGATACGCAGTATTTT. This codes for CASSFSLATDTQYF.

The rearrangement joins TRBV27 to TRBJ2-1; D possibly uses TRBD1 or TRBD2 (5 bases each). The V gene lost 6 bases and the J gene lost 9 bases, with 15 bases spanning the gap. This CDR3 contains 13 residues. Germline V gene sequence: CDR1 MNHEY, CDR2 SMNVEV (reference sequence). The CDR3, as DNA: TGTGCCAGCAGCATTCAACGGGACCGTGAGCAGTTCTTC. Its translation is CASSIQRDREQFF.

The chain employs TRBV9 and TRBJ1-1; D is perhaps TRBD1 (6 bases). The germline gives CDR1 SGDLS, CDR2 YYNGEE. The V gene lost 4 bases and the J gene lost 8 bases, with 15 bases spanning the gap. The CDR3 contains 13 residues. CDR3 in amino acids: CASSSNREVEAFF. Here the CDR3 DNA reads TGTGCCAGCAGCTCCAACAGGGAAGTGGAAGCTTTCTTT. Looking up the rest from reference TRBV9 and TRBJ1-1 gives the full variable domain: DSGVTQTPKHLITATGQRVTLRCSPRSGDLSVYWYQQSLDQGLQFLIQYYNGEERAKGNILERFSAQQFPDLHSELNLSSLELGDSALYFCASSSNREVEAFFGQGTRLTVV.

This chain uses TRBV4-2 with TRBJ1-6; D may be TRBD1 (6 bases). Germline CDR1 reads LGHNA; CDR2 reads YNFKEQ. CDR3 length: 16 amino acids. Trimming removed 4 bases at V and 13 bases at J, with 23 bases between. DNA for the CDR3: TGTGCCAGCAGCCTAGACGGACAGTCCGGGGGCATTCCCCTCCACTTT. This gives the protein CASSLDGQSGGIPLHF.